Listed below are T cell receptor beta chains from one sample, sequenced in a study of blood T cells in healthy people across ages. MiXCR, applied by TCRdb to the 5' RACE reads, yields one record per CDR3 protein. The sample yields about a million distinct CDR3 sequences, roughly two fifths seen once. Sequencing input: blood. The receptors here all came from a man between 18 and 29 years old in good health. CDR3s include the opening cysteine and the closing phenylalanine or tryptophan. The order of the fields is clone size, V gene, J gene, D gene, CDR3 protein, CDR3 DNA. D genes are given only for firm matches. Not all rows give a size; the values are once, few, many and, for expanded clones, a class.

>.|TRBV6-6|TRBJ1-1|.
CASSLREDTEAFF
TGTGCCAGCAGTTTACGGGAGGACACTGAAGCTTTCTTT
>many|TRBV11-2|TRBJ1-2|TRBD1
CASSLGLQGVYGYTF
TGTGCCAGCAGCTTAGGCCTGCAGGGGGTCTATGGCTACACCTTC
>.|TRBV6-5|TRBJ2-7|.
CASSHQPGLPYEQYF
TGTGCCAGCAGTCATCAACCAGGGTTACCCTACGAGCAGTACTTC
>.|TRBV5-1|TRBJ2-5|TRBD1
CASSFQGVQETQYF
TGCGCCAGCAGCTTCCAGGGGGTCCAAGAGACCCAGTACTTC
>many|TRBV29-1|TRBJ2-7|.
CSVGEREQYF
TGCAGCGTTGGGGAGCGCGAGCAGTACTTC
>few|TRBV12-3/TRBV12-4|TRBJ1-4|TRBD1
CASSFAGQGDRKLFF
TGTGCCAGCAGTTTTGCGGGACAGGGAGACCGAAAACTGTTTTTT
>.|TRBV7-2|TRBJ2-7|.
CASSLVGSGTSYNEQYF
TGTGCCAGCAGCTTAGTTGGCTCCGGGACATCCTACAATGAGCAGTACTTC
>few|TRBV4-3|TRBJ1-6|.
CASSQDWAGYNSPLHF
TGCGCCAGCAGCCAAGATTGGGCCGGGTATAATTCACCCCTCCACTTT
>.|TRBV25-1|TRBJ1-5|.
CASRGDGYQPQHF
TGTGCCAGCCGGGGGGACGGTTATCAGCCCCAGCATTTT
>few|TRBV9|TRBJ1-1|TRBD1
CASSVRDRGLAEAFF
TGTGCCAGCAGCGTAAGGGACAGGGGGCTTGCTGAAGCTTTCTTT
>many|TRBV9|TRBJ2-3|.
CASSVVGGGTDTQYF
TGTGCCAGCAGCGTAGTAGGCGGGGGCACAGATACGCAGTATTTT
>many|TRBV5-1|TRBJ2-5|.
CASSPYGGETQYF
TGCGCCAGCAGCCCTTACGGTGGAGAGACCCAGTACTTC
>.|TRBV4-3|TRBJ2-1|TRBD2
CASSQTSGGSYNEQFF
TGCGCCAGCAGCCAAACAAGCGGGGGCTCGTACAATGAGCAGTTCTTC
>few|TRBV6-5|TRBJ2-3|TRBD2
CASSYLAGASTDTQYF
TGTGCCAGCAGTTACTTAGCGGGGGCCAGCACAGATACGCAGTATTTT
>.|TRBV4-1|TRBJ2-3|TRBD2
CASSQDGRGNTDTQYF
TGCGCCAGCAGCCAAGATGGGCGGGGGAACACAGATACGCAGTATTTT
>.|TRBV2|TRBJ2-2|TRBD1
CARRTGANTGELFF
TGTGCCAGGCGGACAGGGGCGAACACCGGGGAGCTGTTTTTT
>.|TRBV9|TRBJ1-1|TRBD1
CASNHAGTANTEAFF
TGTGCCAGCAACCACGCTGGGACAGCGAACACTGAAGCTTTCTTT
>.|TRBV6-5|TRBJ1-6|.
CASNRDNSPLHF
TGTGCCAGCAACCGGGATAATTCACCCCTCCACTTT
>few|TRBV6-5|TRBJ1-5|TRBD1
CASRDRDRGRYQPQHF
TGTGCCAGCAGAGACCGGGACAGGGGTCGATATCAGCCCCAGCATTTT
>once|TRBV23-1|TRBJ1-4|.
CASSLNSFNEKLFF
TGCGCCAGCAGTCTAAACAGTTTTAATGAAAAACTGTTTTTT
>few|TRBV2|TRBJ2-5|TRBD1
CASSDPSGQGVKYF
TGTGCCAGCAGTGACCCCTCGGGACAGGGAGTTAAGTACTTC
>few|TRBV20-1|TRBJ2-7|.
CSANSGYEQYF
TGCAGTGCTAACTCAGGCTACGAGCAGTACTTC
>few|TRBV7-9|TRBJ1-2|.
CASSPQSSGYGYTF
TGTGCCAGCAGCCCCCAATCCTCAGGCTATGGCTACACCTTC
>few|TRBV20-1|TRBJ2-3|.
CSASPIGQTQYF
TGCAGTGCTAGCCCCATTGGTCAGACGCAGTATTTT
>.|TRBV9|TRBJ1-5|.
CASSVDTGSQPQHF
TGTGCCAGCAGCGTAGACACGGGAAGTCAGCCCCAGCATTTT
>few|TRBV4-1|TRBJ2-1|TRBD1
CASSHDRVLDEQFF
TGCGCCAGCAGCCATGACAGGGTATTGGATGAGCAGTTCTTC
>.|TRBV7-9|TRBJ1-2|.
CASSSIGGPYGYTF
TGTGCCAGCAGCTCTATAGGAGGACCCTATGGCTACACCTTC
>few|TRBV12-3/TRBV12-4|TRBJ2-3|TRBD2
CASSSTSGGATDTQYF
TGTGCCAGCAGTTCGACTAGCGGGGGGGCCACAGATACGCAGTATTTT
>few|TRBV4-1|TRBJ2-3|.
CASSQDRGGPDTQYF
TGCGCCAGCAGCCAAGATCGCGGAGGTCCAGATACGCAGTATTTT
>many|TRBV12-3/TRBV12-4|TRBJ2-5|.
CASSSRPVETQYF
TGTGCCAGCAGTTCCAGACCAGTGGAGACCCAGTACTTC
>.|TRBV2|TRBJ1-2|.
CASSGRRNYGYTF
TGTGCCAGCAGTGGCCGTCGTAACTATGGCTACACCTTC
>.|TRBV3-1|TRBJ2-3|.
CASSQGERATDTQYF
TGTGCCAGCAGCCAAGGTGAGCGGGCGACAGATACGCAGTATTTT
>few|TRBV7-8|TRBJ1-6|.
CASSLLDRSPLHF
TGTGCCAGCAGCTTATTGGACCGTTCACCCCTCCACTTT
>.|TRBV20-1|TRBJ1-1|.
CSAIRGNTEAFF
TGCAGTGCTATAAGGGGGAACACTGAAGCTTTCTTT
>few|TRBV10-3|TRBJ2-2|TRBD1
CAILRTGGLGTGELFF
TGTGCCATCCTGAGAACAGGGGGACTGGGCACCGGGGAGCTGTTTTTT
>.|TRBV10-3|TRBJ1-4|.
CAITDLLNEKLFF
TGTGCCATCACTGACCTATTAAATGAAAAACTGTTTTTT
>few|TRBV18|TRBJ2-5|.
CASSPLEQTQETQYF
TGTGCCAGCTCACCACTCGAGCAGACCCAAGAGACCCAGTACTTC
>.|TRBV10-3|TRBJ1-2|.
CAISESGRDYGYTF
TGTGCCATCAGTGAGTCGGGCAGGGACTATGGCTACACCTTC
>few|TRBV5-1|TRBJ1-2|.
CASSLNKNIYGYTF
TGCGCCAGCAGCTTAAATAAGAATATCTATGGCTACACCTTC
>few|TRBV20-1|TRBJ2-1|.
CSARAYGDNEQFF
TGCAGTGCTAGAGCCTACGGGGACAATGAGCAGTTCTTC
>.|TRBV20-1|TRBJ2-3|.
CSANPFRESTTDTQYF
TGCAGTGCTAACCCCTTTAGGGAGAGCACCACAGATACGCAGTATTTT
>.|TRBV5-1|TRBJ1-2|.
CASSLGNTYGYTF
TGCGCCAGCAGCTTGGGCAACACATATGGCTACACCTTC
>few|TRBV7-7|TRBJ2-1|.
CASSLGTGGGYNEQFF
TGTGCCAGCAGCTTAGGAACCGGTGGGGGGTACAATGAGCAGTTCTTC
>few|TRBV7-2|TRBJ1-5|.
CASSLELGEGQPQHF
TGTGCCAGCAGCTTAGAGTTGGGGGAGGGTCAGCCCCAGCATTTT